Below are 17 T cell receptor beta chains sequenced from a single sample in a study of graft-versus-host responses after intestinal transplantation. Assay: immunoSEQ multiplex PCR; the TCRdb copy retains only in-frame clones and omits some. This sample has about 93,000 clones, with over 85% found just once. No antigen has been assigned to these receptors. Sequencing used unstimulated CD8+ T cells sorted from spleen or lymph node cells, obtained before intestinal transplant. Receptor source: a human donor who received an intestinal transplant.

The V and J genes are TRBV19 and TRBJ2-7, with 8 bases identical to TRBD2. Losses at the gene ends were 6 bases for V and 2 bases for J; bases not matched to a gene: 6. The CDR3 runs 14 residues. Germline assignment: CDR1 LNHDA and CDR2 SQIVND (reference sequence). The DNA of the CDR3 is TGTGCCAGTAGCCCCTCGGGAGGGCCCTACGAGCAGTACTTC. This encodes CASSPSGGPYEQYF. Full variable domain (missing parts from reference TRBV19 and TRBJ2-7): DGGITQSPKYLFRKEGQNVTLSCEQNLNHDAMYWYRQDPGQGLRLIYYSQIVNDFQKGDIAEGYSVSREKKESFPLTVTSAQKNPTAFYLCASSPSGGPYEQYFGPGTRLTVT.

CDR3 sequence reads: CASSLGPLAGGGSNEQFF. DNA for the CDR3: TGTGCCAGCAGCCTCGGACCTTTAGCGGGAGGGGGTTCCAATGAGCAGTTCTTC. The chain links TRBV4-2 to TRBJ2-1, with 11 bases aligning to TRBD2. Germline assignment: CDR1 LGHNA and CDR2 YNFKEQ. J lost 6 bases, V lost 4 bases, and 14 bases had no gene match. There are 18 residues in the CDR3.

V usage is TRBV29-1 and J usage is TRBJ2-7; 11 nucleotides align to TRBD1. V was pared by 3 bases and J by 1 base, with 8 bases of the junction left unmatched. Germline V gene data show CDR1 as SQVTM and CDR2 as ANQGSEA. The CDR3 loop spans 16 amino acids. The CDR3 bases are TGCAGCGTTGATGGGTGGGGGGACAGGGGGTCCTACGAGCAGTACTTC. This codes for CSVDGWGDRGSYEQYF.

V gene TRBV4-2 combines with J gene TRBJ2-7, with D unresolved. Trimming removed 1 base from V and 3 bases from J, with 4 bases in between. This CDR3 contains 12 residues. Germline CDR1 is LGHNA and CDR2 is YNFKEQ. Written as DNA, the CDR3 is TGTGCCAGCAGCCAAGTTAGCTACGAGCAGTACTTC. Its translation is CASSQVSYEQYF.

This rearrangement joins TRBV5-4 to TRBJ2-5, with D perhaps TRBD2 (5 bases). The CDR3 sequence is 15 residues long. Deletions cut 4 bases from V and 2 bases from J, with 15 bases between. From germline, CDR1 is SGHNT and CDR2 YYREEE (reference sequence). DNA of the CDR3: TGTGCCAGCAGCCCCCGTCCAGCGGAACAAGAGACCCAGTACTTC. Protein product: CASSPRPAEQETQYF.

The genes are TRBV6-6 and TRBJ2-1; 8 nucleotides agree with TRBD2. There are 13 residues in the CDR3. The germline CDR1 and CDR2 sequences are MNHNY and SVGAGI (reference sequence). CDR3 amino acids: CAAHSGGLDEQFF. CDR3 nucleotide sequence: TGTGCAGCGCACTCGGGGGGGTTGGATGAGCAGTTCTTC.

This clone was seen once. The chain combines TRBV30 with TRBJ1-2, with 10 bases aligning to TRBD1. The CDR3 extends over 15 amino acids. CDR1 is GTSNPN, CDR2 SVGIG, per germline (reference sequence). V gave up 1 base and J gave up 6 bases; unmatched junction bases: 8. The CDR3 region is CAWSATGTGDNGYTF. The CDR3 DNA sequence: TGTGCCTGGAGTGCAACCGGGACAGGGGATAATGGCTACACCTTC.

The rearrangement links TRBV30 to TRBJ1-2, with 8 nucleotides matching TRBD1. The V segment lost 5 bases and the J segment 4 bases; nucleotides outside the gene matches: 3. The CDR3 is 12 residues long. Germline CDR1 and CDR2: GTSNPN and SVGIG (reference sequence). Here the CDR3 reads CAWQGAIYGYTF. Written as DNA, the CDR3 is TGTGCCTGGCAGGGGGCGATCTATGGCTACACCTTC.

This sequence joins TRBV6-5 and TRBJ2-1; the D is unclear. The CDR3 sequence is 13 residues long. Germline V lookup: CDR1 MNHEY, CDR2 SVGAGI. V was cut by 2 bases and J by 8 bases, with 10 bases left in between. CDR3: CASSYTPTHEQFF. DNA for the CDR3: TGTGCCAGCAGTTACACCCCCACTCATGAGCAGTTCTTC.

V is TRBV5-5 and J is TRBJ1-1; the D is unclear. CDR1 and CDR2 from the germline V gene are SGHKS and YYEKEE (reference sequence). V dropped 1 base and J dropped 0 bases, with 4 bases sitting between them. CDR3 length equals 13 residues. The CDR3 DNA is TGTGCCAGCAGCTTGTTCGTGAACACTGAAGCTTTCTTT. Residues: CASSLFVNTEAFF.

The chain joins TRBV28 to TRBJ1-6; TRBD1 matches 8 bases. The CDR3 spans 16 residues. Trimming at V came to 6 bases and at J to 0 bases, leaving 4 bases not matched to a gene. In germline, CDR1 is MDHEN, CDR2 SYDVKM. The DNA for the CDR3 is TGTGCCAGCAGCCAAGACAGGGGCTCCTATAATTCACCCCTCCACTTT. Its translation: CASSQDRGSYNSPLHF.

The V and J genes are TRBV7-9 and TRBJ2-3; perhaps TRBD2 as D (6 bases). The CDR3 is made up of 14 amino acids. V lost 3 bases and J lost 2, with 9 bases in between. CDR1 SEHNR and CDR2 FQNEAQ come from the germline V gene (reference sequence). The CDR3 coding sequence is TGTGCCAGCAGCTTTGCGGGAAACACAGATACGCAGTATTTT. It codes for CASSFAGNTDTQYF.

In nucleotides, the CDR3 is TGTGCCACCAGCAGCCACTCTAGCGGTCCAACGGATCACGAGCAGTACTTC. Translating gives CATSSHSSGPTDHEQYF. This chain links TRBV15 with TRBJ2-7, with TRBD2 identical over 7 bases. V shed 3 bases, J shed 5 bases, and the junction held 16 bases outside the gene matches. This CDR3 region has 17 residues. CDR1 and CDR2 (germline): LNHNV, YYDKDF (reference sequence).

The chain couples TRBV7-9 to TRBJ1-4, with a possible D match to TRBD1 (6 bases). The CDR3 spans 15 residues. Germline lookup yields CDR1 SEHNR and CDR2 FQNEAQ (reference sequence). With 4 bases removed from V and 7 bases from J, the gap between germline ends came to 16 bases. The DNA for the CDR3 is TGTGCCAGCAGCTACTCGGGGGGGCTTTCTGAAAAACTGTTTTTT. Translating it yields CASSYSGGLSEKLFF.

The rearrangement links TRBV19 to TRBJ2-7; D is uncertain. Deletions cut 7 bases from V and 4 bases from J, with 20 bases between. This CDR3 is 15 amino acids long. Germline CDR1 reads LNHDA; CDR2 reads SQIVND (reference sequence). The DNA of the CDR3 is TGTGCCAGTATAGGCCAGACCTTCGGCAGGTACGAGCAGTACTTC. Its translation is CASIGQTFGRYEQYF.

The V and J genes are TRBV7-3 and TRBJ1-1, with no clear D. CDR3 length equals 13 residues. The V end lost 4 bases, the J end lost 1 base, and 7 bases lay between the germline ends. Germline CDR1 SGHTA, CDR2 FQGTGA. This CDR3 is CASSSHKNTEAFF. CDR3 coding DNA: TGTGCCAGCAGCTCACACAAGAACACTGAAGCTTTCTTT.

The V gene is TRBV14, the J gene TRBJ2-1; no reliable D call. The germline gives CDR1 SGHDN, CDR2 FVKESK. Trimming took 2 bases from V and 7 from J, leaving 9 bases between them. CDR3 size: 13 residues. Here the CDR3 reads CASSQPDTNEQFF. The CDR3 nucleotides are TGTGCCAGCAGCCAACCTGACACTAATGAGCAGTTCTTC.